A selection of T cell receptor beta chains follows, all from one sample in a study of cytomegalovirus exposure and HLA in healthy donors. Sequencing used immunoSEQ multiplex PCR; TCRdb keeps in-frame clones, though not all of them. The sample holds approximately 100,000 clones, around 85% seen once. Material for sequencing was PBMCs. Source of these receptors: a man in his forties in good health and CMV-seropositive. Both conserved end residues are part of each CDR3. A D gene is named only where the DNA matches it firmly. Rows may omit the clone size; those that give it use once, few, many or a size class.

V	D	J	size	CDR3	DNA
TRBV7-7	TRBD1	TRBJ2-1	NA	CASSSGTGEVEQFF	TGTGCTAGCAGCTCCGGGACAGGGGAGGTTGAGCAGTTCTTC
TRBV9	TRBD2	TRBJ2-2	NA	CASSLPSGKNTGELFF	TGTGCCAGCAGCTTGCCCAGCGGGAAAAACACCGGGGAGCTGTTTTTT
TRBV11-2	NA	TRBJ2-4	NA	CASSLVPGTYTKNIQCF	TGTGCCAGCAGCTTAGTACCAGGGACTTATACCAAAAACATTCAGTGCTTC
TRBV2	NA	TRBJ2-3	NA	CASSDRGFSTDTQYF	TGTGCCAGCAGTGATAGGGGTTTCAGCACAGATACGCAGTATTTT
TRBV6-6	TRBD1	TRBJ2-1	NA	CASIAGQGLTEQFF	TGTGCCAGCATCGCGGGACAGGGGTTAACTGAGCAGTTCTTC
TRBV5-4	TRBD1	TRBJ1-5	NA	CASSLQGAGQPQHF	TGTGCCAGCAGCTTGCAGGGGGCGGGACAGCCCCAGCATTTT
TRBV30	NA	TRBJ2-4	NA	CAWSPNTKNIQYF	TGTGCCTGGAGTCCAAACACCAAAAACATTCAGTACTTC
TRBV11-3	NA	TRBJ2-6	NA	CASSLQRDRRLSGANVLTF	TGTGCCAGCAGCTTACAACGAGACAGGAGATTGTCTGGGGCCAACGTCCTGACTTTC
TRBV5-6	NA	TRBJ2-2	NA	CASSRTAGELFF	TGTGCCAGCAGCCGGACAGCCGGGGAGCTGTTTTTT
TRBV9	TRBD1	TRBJ2-3	NA	CASRGGQGTDTQYF	TGTGCCAGCCGCGGGGGACAGGGGACAGATACGCAGTATTTT
TRBV9	NA	TRBJ1-2	NA	CASSVEEGLDYGYTF	TGTGCCAGCAGCGTAGAGGAGGGGCTCGATTATGGCTACACCTTC
TRBV11-2	TRBD1	TRBJ2-3	NA	CASSSYRGARDRGTDTQYF	TGTGCCAGCAGCTCTTATAGGGGTGCCCGGGACAGGGGGACAGATACGCAGTATTTT
TRBV7-9	NA	TRBJ1-3	NA	CSSSLSLGASGNTIYF	TGTTCCAGCAGCTTAAGTCTGGGAGCCTCTGGAAACACCATATATTTT
TRBV1	NA	TRBJ2-1	NA	CTSSQEVGLADSYNEQFF	TGCACCAGCAGCCAAGAGGTAGGGCTAGCGGACTCCTACAATGAGCAGTTCTTC
TRBV2	NA	TRBJ2-1	NA	CASSGEPPTARKFF	TGTGCCAGCAGTGGCGAACCTCCTACAGCCCGTAAGTTCTTC
TRBV27	TRBD2	TRBJ2-5	NA	CASSFRTPLAAEETQYF	TGTGCCAGCAGTTTCCGCACCCCACTAGCGGCGGAGGAGACCCAGTACTTC
TRBV6-6	TRBD1	TRBJ2-1	NA	CASSYAGTGADYEQFF	TGTGCCAGCAGTTACGCCGGGACAGGGGCCGACTATGAGCAGTTCTTC
TRBV5-8	TRBD1	TRBJ2-5	NA	CASSRGGTGQGYQETQYF	TGTGCCAGCAGCCGAGGGGGTACGGGACAGGGGTACCAAGAGACCCAGTACTTC
TRBV6-5	TRBD2	TRBJ2-1	NA	CASSYEGTSAYNEQFF	TGTGCCAGCAGTTACGAAGGGACTAGCGCTTACAATGAGCAGTTCTTC
TRBV18	NA	TRBJ1-2	NA	CASSPDPAGSNYGYTF	TGTGCCAGCTCACCTGATCCGGCAGGGTCTAACTATGGCTACACCTTC
TRBV6-4	NA	TRBJ2-3	NA	CASSSYSTDTQYF	TGTGCCAGCAGTTCCTACTCTACAGATACGCAGTATTTT
TRBV15	NA	TRBJ2-5	NA	CATSCRQDPQETQYF	TGTGCCACCAGCTGTCGACAGGACCCTCAAGAGACCCAGTACTTC
TRBV7-9	NA	TRBJ2-3	NA	CASSQLADTQYF	TGTGCCAGCAGCCAACTCGCAGATACGCAGTATTTT
TRBV19	TRBD1	TRBJ2-7	NA	CASSWGQGDHEQYF	TGTGCCAGTAGCTGGGGACAGGGGGACCACGAGCAGTACTTC
TRBV5-1	TRBD1	TRBJ1-1	few	CASSSTGVANTEAFF	TGCGCCAGCAGCTCAACAGGGGTTGCAAACACTGAAGCTTTCTTT
TRBV7-3	TRBD2	TRBJ2-5	NA	CASSLSSTPGGQTQYF	TGTGCCAGCAGCTTAAGTAGTACCCCGGGGGGTCAGACCCAGTACTTC
TRBV4-1	TRBD1	TRBJ2-7	NA	CASSQDRTGGYEQYF	TGCGCCAGCAGCCAAGATCGGACAGGGGGCTACGAGCAGTACTTC
TRBV14	NA	TRBJ2-7	once	CASSRTGYHEQYF	TGTGCCAGCAGCCGCACAGGGTACCACGAGCAGTACTTC
TRBV7-9	NA	TRBJ1-2	NA	CASSPWAGPDTF	TGTGCCAGCAGCCCTTGGGCGGGCCCGGACACCTTC
TRBV5-4	TRBD1	TRBJ2-5	once	CASRQGGAAVPETQYF	TGTGCCAGCAGACAGGGGGGCGCGGCGGTACCGGAGACCCAGTACTTC
TRBV7-9	TRBD1	TRBJ2-7	medium-sized	CASSRILGQGSYEQYF	TGTGCCAGCAGCCGAATTTTGGGACAGGGGTCGTACGAGCAGTACTTC
TRBV2	TRBD2	TRBJ2-1	NA	CASSEVRAGGNNEQFF	TGTGCCAGCAGTGAAGTTAGAGCGGGGGGAAACAATGAGCAGTTCTTC
TRBV19	TRBD2	TRBJ2-7	NA	CASGRGASGSYEQYF	TGTGCCAGTGGAAGAGGGGCTAGCGGGAGTTACGAGCAGTACTTC
TRBV28	NA	TRBJ1-2	NA	CASSSGVAEGYTF	TGTGCCAGCAGCTCGGGGGTCGCGGAGGGCTACACCTTC
TRBV7-9	NA	TRBJ1-5	NA	CSSSLGPGSNQPQHF	TGTTCCAGCAGCTTAGGTCCGGGGAGCAATCAGCCCCAGCATTTT
TRBV5-1	NA	TRBJ2-7	NA	CASSLVPGTYEQYF	TGCGCCAGCAGCTTGGTCCCAGGGACCTACGAGCAGTACTTC
TRBV5-8	NA	TRBJ2-5	NA	CASSPQETQYF	TGTGCCAGCAGCCCACAAGAGACCCAGTACTTC
TRBV18	NA	TRBJ1-2	NA	CASSPTGSLYGYTF	TGTGCCAGCTCACCTACAGGCTCCCTCTATGGCTACACCTTC
TRBV7-2	NA	TRBJ1-2	NA	CASSPAGGLSYGYTF	TGTGCCAGCAGCCCAGCGGGGGGCCTAAGTTATGGCTACACCTTC
TRBV18	NA	TRBJ2-3	NA	CASSLRDQTRTDTQYF	TGTGCCAGCTCACTCCGGGATCAGACCCGCACAGATACGCAGTATTTT
TRBV6-1	NA	TRBJ1-1	NA	CASSTQGYTEAFF	TGTGCCAGCAGTACACAGGGATACACTGAAGCTTTCTTT
TRBV7-9	TRBD1	TRBJ1-4	once	CASSGRQGVNEKLFF	TGTGCCAGCAGCGGCCGACAGGGGGTTAATGAAAAACTGTTTTTT
TRBV6-5	NA	TRBJ2-5	NA	CASSHPRHRAQYF	TGTGCCAGCAGTCACCCGCGGCATAGAGCCCAGTACTTC
TRBV19	TRBD1	TRBJ2-3	NA	CASSIGGRTGGTDTQYF	TGTGCCAGTAGTATAGGGGGCCGGACAGGGGGCACAGATACGCAGTATTTT
TRBV7-3	NA	TRBJ2-1	NA	CASSLTRGNEQFF	TGTGCCAGCAGCTTAACAAGGGGCAATGAGCAGTTCTTC
TRBV12-5	TRBD1	TRBJ2-7	NA	CASGSTGTGLSYEQYF	TGTGCTAGTGGTTCTACCGGGACAGGGTTATCCTACGAGCAGTACTTC
TRBV6-5	NA	TRBJ2-7	NA	CASSESPGVYEQYF	TGTGCCAGCAGTGAAAGCCCGGGGGTCTACGAGCAGTACTTC
TRBV6-5	NA	TRBJ1-1	NA	CASSSGLNTEAFF	TGTGCCAGCAGTTCCGGGTTGAACACTGAAGCTTTCTTT
TRBV5-1	TRBD2	TRBJ2-7	NA	CASSNGLAGGPSYEQYF	TGCGCCAGCAGCAACGGACTAGCGGGAGGGCCTTCCTACGAGCAGTACTTC
TRBV29-1	TRBD1	TRBJ1-2	NA	CSVEAGGHGYTF	TGCAGCGTTGAAGCAGGGGGCCATGGCTACACCTTC
TRBV7-2	TRBD2	TRBJ2-3	NA	CASSLGQGPSGSRDTQYF	TGTGCCAGCAGCTTAGGACAGGGGCCTAGCGGGAGTAGGGATACGCAGTATTTT
TRBV21-1	NA	TRBJ2-1	NA	CASSLWGRKNEQFF	TGTGCCAGCAGCCTGTGGGGGAGGAAGAATGAGCAGTTCTTC
TRBV6-5	TRBD1	TRBJ1-6	NA	CASSYRDRNNSPLHF	TGTGCCAGCAGTTACCGGGACAGAAATAATTCACCCCTCCACTTT
TRBV21-1	NA	TRBJ1-3	few	CASSKGAGSGNTIYF	TGTGCCAGCAGCAAAGGAGCGGGCTCTGGAAACACCATATATTTT
TRBV6-6	TRBD2	TRBJ2-7	NA	CASSLSGGVQYF	TGTGCCAGCAGCCTCTCGGGAGGGGTGCAGTACTTC